The 27 T cell receptor beta chains below were found in one sample sequenced in a study of regulatory T cells in long-lasting Graves disease. Assembly of TCR beta libraries relied on iRepertoire HTBI primers together with Arm-PCR of CDR3 regions. TCRdb passed the multiplex PCR reads through MiXCR, listing each CDR3 protein once. Of 400,000 to 500,000 distinct CDR3 sequences listed, 13% to 15% were seen once; the top ten hold 17%. The time point is: newly diagnosed GD, antithyroid drugs for less than 3 months. Researchers made the TCR library from RNA that was extracted from PBMCs. The sample also formed part of further work on T cells in Graves' hyperthyroidism and ophthalmopathy.

The sample here was peripheral blood mononuclear cells (PBMCs), taken at new diagnosis, from a patient treated with antithyroid drugs. The receptors originated from a woman in her 50s with Graves disease.

The sample holds many counts of this clonotype. This sequence joins TRBV28 and TRBJ1-5; maybe TRBD1 (6 bases). The length of the CDR3 is 17 residues. Germline-derived CDR1 and CDR2 are MDHEN and SYDVKM. Trimming stripped 4 bases from V and 2 bases from J, with 18 bases between. The CDR3 coding sequence is TGTGCCAGCAGTTCGCCCGGAAGGGGGGGAGGCAATCAGCCCCAGCATTTT. It yields the protein CASSSPGRGGGNQPQHF.

This clonotype was seen repeatedly, ten times or more. This sequence may be a read error, since a much larger clone differs from it by one base. The rearrangement uses TRBV2 and TRBJ2-3; D is uncertain. Trimming removed 2 bases at V and 0 bases at J, with 6 bases between. Germline CDR1 and CDR2: SNHLY and FYNNEI. The CDR3 totals 14 residues. The CDR3 reads CASSERRSTDTQYF. CDR3 in DNA: TGTGCCAGCAGTGAAAGGCGGAGCACAGATACGCAGTATTTT.

This clonotype came up a few times. V gene TRBV7-6 combines with J gene TRBJ1-2, with D perhaps matching TRBD1 (5 bases). The CDR3 loop spans 15 amino acids. Trimming removed 10 bases at V and 4 bases at J, with 22 bases between. Germline V gene sequence: CDR1 SGHVS, CDR2 FNYEAQ. CDR3 in DNA: TGTGCCACCTACGGCCCAGGGAGTAAGGGCTATGGCTACACCTTC. Residues: CATYGPGSKGYGYTF.

This clonotype was seen at least ten times. The chain combines TRBV7-6 with TRBJ2-1; 8 bases are shared with TRBD2. The J call may be in error: the DNA end matches TRBJ2-5 better. CDR3 length equals 15 residues. Germline V gene lookup returns CDR1 SGHVS and CDR2 FNYEAQ. CDR3 amino acids: CASSLGLAGWETQYF. The CDR3 DNA is TGTGCCAGCAGCTTAGGCCTAGCGGGCTGGGAGACCCAGTACTTC.

This clonotype was seen ten or more times. The chain links TRBV6-1 to TRBJ2-7, with TRBD2 as a possible D gene (6 bases). Trimming removed 7 bases from V and 2 bases from J, with 18 bases in between. The germline V gene encodes CDR1 MNHNS and CDR2 SASEGT. The CDR3 sequence is 15 residues long. Written as DNA, the CDR3 is TGTGCCAGCAAAATTCGGCTAGCGAATGCCTACGAGCAGTACTTC. It translates to CASKIRLANAYEQYF.

Remarks on this clonotype: A much larger clone differs from this one at a single base, so this may be a read error. The chain carries TRBV7-2 and TRBJ2-7; D remains ambiguous. V lost 5 bases, J lost 2 bases, and 19 bases lay in between. This CDR3 has 16 amino acids. CDR1 and CDR2 from the germline V gene are SGHTA and FQGNSA. The DNA of the CDR3 is TGTGCCAGCAGCGCCTATACAGAAGGCCCGGCCTACGAGCAGTACTTC. Residues: CASSAYTEGPAYEQYF.

This clonotype was counted ten times or more. V is TRBV5-1 and J is TRBJ2-3; tentative D call: TRBD2 (6 bases). The V gene's germline CDR1 is SGHRS and CDR2 YFSETQ. The CDR3 loop spans 18 amino acids. V was clipped by 3 bases and J by 1 base, with 21 bases between them. CDR3 in DNA: TGCGCCAGCAGCTCACATTACGCGCGGGATTGGGGCACAGATACGCAGTATTTT. The encoded protein is CASSSHYARDWGTDTQYF.

The rearrangement uses TRBV19 and TRBJ1-5; D gene uncertain. CDR3 length: 14 amino acids. The ends were cut back, 5 bases at V and 5 bases at J, with 13 bases in the middle. Germline V gene data show CDR1 as LNHDA and CDR2 as SQIVND (reference sequence). The CDR3 DNA sequence: TGTGCCAGTAGTGCAGACACTGCAGATCAGCCCCAGCATTTT. Translated: CASSADTADQPQHF.

This clonotype was seen at least ten times. The chain is built from TRBV7-6 and TRBJ1-1; a possible D gene is TRBD1 (6 bases). The germline CDR1 and CDR2 sequences are SGHVS and FNYEAQ. Trimming took 3 bases from V and 0 from J, leaving 14 bases between them. CDR3 size: 16 residues. In DNA, the CDR3 is TGTGCCAGCAGCTTTACACAGGGAACCATGAACACTGAAGCTTTCTTT. Its protein is CASSFTQGTMNTEAFF.

This clonotype was counted many times. V is TRBV6-1 and J is TRBJ1-2; possible D gene TRBD1, 6 bases. Germline V lookup: CDR1 MNHNS, CDR2 SASEGT. Trimming cost V 8 bases and J 6 bases, with 19 bases left between them. CDR3 length equals 14 residues. The CDR3 spells CASLYGSGENGYTF. CDR3 bases: TGTGCCAGCCTTTACGGATCAGGGGAGAATGGCTACACCTTC.

This chain's CDR3 is CASSLAGNRNEQFF. CDR3 coding DNA: TGTGCCAGCAGCTTAGCGGGAAATCGCAATGAGCAGTTCTTC. The chain couples TRBV7-9 to TRBJ2-1, with no clear D. The CDR3 consists of 14 residues. The V and J ends lost 0 bases and 6 bases respectively, with 9 bases between them. CDR1 SEHNR and CDR2 FQNEAQ come from the germline V gene (reference sequence).

The chain couples TRBV5-1 to TRBJ2-5; 7 positions match TRBD1. The CDR3 is 14 residues long. The germline CDR1 and CDR2 sequences are SGHRS and YFSETQ. Losses at the gene ends were 0 bases for V and 5 bases for J; bases not matched to a gene: 4. The CDR3 region has the DNA TGCGCCAGCAGCTTGGAACAGGGGTTGGAGACCCAGTACTTC. Protein sequence: CASSLEQGLETQYF.

Ten or more counts support this clonotype. The chain employs TRBV28 and TRBJ2-7; 14 bases map to TRBD2. V was pared by 2 bases and J by 5 bases, with 8 bases of the junction left unmatched. This CDR3 comprises 17 residues. The germline V gene has CDR1 MDHEN and CDR2 SYDVKM. CDR3 in DNA: TGTGCCAGCAGTTTACCCCCGCGACTAGCGGGAGGGGACGAGCAGTACTTC. Amino acid sequence: CASSLPPRLAGGDEQYF.

The chain recombines TRBV2 with TRBJ2-2; D unclear. This CDR3 comprises 14 residues. Germline CDR1 and CDR2: SNHLY and FYNNEI. The V end was cut by 2 bases, the J end by 1 base, with 5 bases between. The CDR3 loop reads CASSENLNTGELFF. CDR3 sequence (DNA): TGTGCCAGCAGTGAAAACTTGAACACCGGGGAGCTGTTTTTT. Variable domain in full (rest from reference TRBV2 and TRBJ2-2): EPEVTQTPSHQVTQMGQEVILRCVPISNHLYFYWYRQILGQKVEFLVSFYNNEISEKSEIFDDQFSVERPDGSNFTLKIRSTKLEDSAMYFCASSENLNTGELFFGEGSRLTVL.

This clonotype occurred many times. The rearrangement uses TRBV28 and TRBJ1-3, with 7 positions matching TRBD1. This CDR3 spans 17 amino acids. V dropped 3 bases and J dropped 0; count of bases not matched to a gene: 8. Germline V gene lookup returns CDR1 MDHEN and CDR2 SYDVKM. CDR3 DNA: TGTGCCAGCAGTTTGGCACCGGGACAGAGCTCTGGAAACACCATATATTTT. Translation: CASSLAPGQSSGNTIYF.

On this clonotype: A far larger clone differs by one base, so this is likely a read error. The chain joins TRBV28 to TRBJ2-7; D is unclear. V was trimmed by 5 bases and J by 7 bases, leaving 24 bases between them. This CDR3 is 16 amino acids long. Germline V gene sequence: CDR1 MDHEN, CDR2 SYDVKM. CDR3 in amino acids: CASSRTGLQDVDEQYF. The DNA for the CDR3 is TGTGCCAGCAGTCGAACCGGGCTGCAGGACGTCGATGAGCAGTACTTC.

This clonotype was counted only a few times. The chain has TRBV19 and TRBJ2-1; D might be TRBD1 (5 bases). The CDR3 spans 12 residues. Per the germline V gene, CDR1 is LNHDA and CDR2 is SQIVND (reference sequence). Between the trimmed V and J ends, which lost 4 bases and 11 bases, there was a span of 12 bases. As DNA, the CDR3 is TGTGCCAGTAGTAATCGCTGGGGCAAGCAGTTCTTC. Protein sequence: CASSNRWGKQFF. The full variable domain, rest sourced from reference TRBV19 and TRBJ2-1, is DGGITQSPKYLFRKEGQNVTLSCEQNLNHDAMYWYRQDPGQGLRLIYYSQIVNDFQKGDIAEGYSVSREKKESFPLTVTSAQKNPTAFYLCASSNRWGKQFFGPGTRLTVL.

This clonotype was recorded at least ten times. The chain joins TRBV5-1 to TRBJ2-6; D is perhaps TRBD2 (5 bases). CDR1 is SGHRS and CDR2 is YFSETQ in the germline V gene. CDR3 length equals 16 residues. The germline V and J ends were trimmed by 2 bases and 2 bases, with 11 bases remaining between them. As DNA, the CDR3 is TGCGCCAGCAGCTTACCCCTAGCAGCTGGGGCCAACGTCCTGACTTTC. It codes for CASSLPLAAGANVLTF.

This clonotype was counted ten times or more. The chain carries TRBV28 and TRBJ2-5; TRBD2 agrees at 11 bases. CDR3 size: 16 residues. Germline V lookup: CDR1 MDHEN, CDR2 SYDVKM. V shed 3 bases and J 5 bases; nucleotides not matched to a gene: 8. The CDR3 sequence is CASSLVTSGIRETQYF. Written as DNA, the CDR3 is TGTGCCAGCAGTTTGGTGACTAGCGGGATTAGGGAGACCCAGTACTTC.

The chain combines TRBV9 with TRBJ2-3, with D perhaps assigned TRBD1 or TRBD2 (5 bases each). Germline lookup yields CDR1 SGDLS and CDR2 YYNGEE. The V and J ends lost 0 bases and 2 bases respectively, with 13 bases between them. This CDR3 is 16 amino acids long. The CDR3 DNA is TGTGCCAGCAGCGTAGAGGGCAGGGAGTACACAGATACGCAGTATTTT. Its translation is CASSVEGREYTDTQYF. The full variable domain, rest sourced from reference TRBV9 and TRBJ2-3, is DSGVTQTPKHLITATGQRVTLRCSPRSGDLSVYWYQQSLDQGLQFLIQYYNGEERAKGNILERFSAQQFPDLHSELNLSSLELGDSALYFCASSVEGREYTDTQYFGPGTRLTVL.

The chain has TRBV19 and TRBJ1-5, with 9 bases that match TRBD1. CDR1 LNHDA and CDR2 SQIVND come from the germline V gene (reference sequence). Unmatched junction bases numbered 10, after V lost 9 bases and J lost 1 base. This CDR3 has 16 residues. Written as DNA, the CDR3 is TGTGCCAGCAATCGGGGACAGGGACGAAGCAATCAGCCCCAGCATTTT. Translation: CASNRGQGRSNQPQHF.

This chain uses TRBV7-3 with TRBJ2-2; D gene ambiguous. V was trimmed by 2 bases and J by 2 bases, leaving 9 bases between them. The CDR3 is 15 residues long. Germline CDR1 reads SGHTA; CDR2 reads FQGTGA. CDR3 residues: CASSLDPPNTGELFF. The CDR3 DNA reads TGTGCCAGCAGCTTAGACCCCCCCAACACCGGGGAGCTGTTTTTT.

Turning to this clonotype: Possible read error: a much larger clone is one base away. This sequence joins TRBV27 and TRBJ2-1; 12 bases map to TRBD2. The CDR3 runs 14 residues. CDR1 is MNHEY and CDR2 is SMNVEV in the germline V gene (reference sequence). CDR3 loop: CTSSSGTSGRWEFF. CDR3 in DNA: TGTACCAGCAGTTCCGGGACTAGCGGGCGGTGGGAGTTCTTC.

This clonotype was seen many times. The chain uses TRBV11-2 and TRBJ2-3, with 7 bases fitting TRBD2. The CDR3 totals 14 residues. V lost 7 bases to trimming and J lost 3 bases; unmatched junction nucleotides: 7. CDR1 and CDR2 from the germline V gene are SGHAT and FQNNGV. The CDR3 DNA sequence: TGTGCCAGCATCGATTCGCGGGGGACAGATACGCAGTATTTT. It specifies CASIDSRGTDTQYF.

J is TRBJ2-5 and V is TRBV6-1; 7 nucleotides agree with TRBD2. Germline CDR1 is MNHNS and CDR2 is SASEGT. Losses at the gene ends were 1 base for V and 4 bases for J; bases not matched to a gene: 6. The CDR3 is 15 amino acids. The CDR3 here is CASSEGGGVAETQYF. CDR3 DNA: TGTGCCAGCAGTGAAGGGGGGGGAGTCGCAGAGACCCAGTACTTC.

This clonotype was observed a single time. A single base separates this from a much larger clone, so it may be a read error. V is TRBV3-1 and J is TRBJ2-1; D is unclear. CDR1 is LGHDT, CDR2 YNNKEL, per germline (reference sequence). The CDR3 is 12 amino acids. CDR3 sequence reads: CASGLADAEQLF. The CDR3, as DNA: TGTGCCAGCGGATTAGCCGATGCTGAGCAGCTCTTC.

In its sample, this clonotype was seen many times. This chain joins TRBV28 and TRBJ2-7; 9 nucleotides match TRBD1. The germline CDR1 and CDR2 sequences are MDHEN and SYDVKM. With 5 bases clipped from V and 4 bases from J, the junction kept 6 bases outside the gene matches. CDR3 length: 14 residues. The DNA of the CDR3 is TGTGCCAGCAGTGAACAGGGGGCGTCTTACGAGCAGTACTTC. Amino acids: CASSEQGASYEQYF.